The rows below give T cell receptor beta chains drawn from one sample of a study of blood T cells in healthy people across ages. TCRdb ran MiXCR on the 5' RACE reads and lists one entry per CDR3 protein. The repertoire has more than 450,000 distinct CDR3 sequences, about 29% of them found once; the top ten carry over 3.5%. The data were also submitted as part of a second study, on T cells of mothers and their children.

Sequencing used blood. All receptors derive from a boy aged 2-15 years in good health. Each CDR3 is given with its conserved first and last residue. Each record gives: CDR3 length, clone size, J gene, V gene, CDR3 protein. Clone size is stated in some rows and not others, as once, few, many or a class when expanded.

CDR3 length: 13
clone size: -
J gene: -
V gene: TRBV30
CDR3 protein: CAWSVVGEYEQFF

CDR3 length: 12
clone size: many
J gene: TRBJ1-2
V gene: TRBV29-1
CDR3 protein: CSVASLRDGYTF

CDR3 length: 15
clone size: few
J gene: TRBJ2-5
V gene: TRBV7-6
CDR3 protein: CASTSPWAQRETQYF

CDR3 length: 13
clone size: few
J gene: TRBJ1-1
V gene: TRBV27
CDR3 protein: CASSYRLNTEAFF

CDR3 length: 16
clone size: -
J gene: TRBJ2-3
V gene: TRBV10-1
CDR3 protein: CASSGGTSGRIDTQYF

CDR3 length: 15
clone size: few
J gene: -
V gene: TRBV13
CDR3 protein: CASRDTGTGGYEQYF

CDR3 length: 18
clone size: few
J gene: TRBJ1-6
V gene: TRBV4-3
CDR3 protein: CASSQDRPGPGLNSPLHF

CDR3 length: 14
clone size: few
J gene: TRBJ1-2
V gene: TRBV18
CDR3 protein: CASSPQGTNYGYTF

CDR3 length: 10
clone size: few
J gene: TRBJ2-7
V gene: TRBV12-3/TRBV12-4
CDR3 protein: CASSISEQYF

CDR3 length: 15
clone size: -
J gene: TRBJ2-7
V gene: TRBV7-8
CDR3 protein: CASSLVTSGGEKQYF

CDR3 length: 15
clone size: -
J gene: TRBJ1-5
V gene: TRBV15
CDR3 protein: CATSRDKGIGQPQHF

CDR3 length: 14
clone size: few
J gene: TRBJ1-2
V gene: TRBV6-6
CDR3 protein: CASSYSQEDYGYTF

CDR3 length: 14
clone size: many
J gene: TRBJ2-7
V gene: TRBV3-1
CDR3 protein: CASSRGLVVAEQYF

CDR3 length: 17
clone size: few
J gene: TRBJ2-2
V gene: TRBV7-2
CDR3 protein: CASSLYGQGPHTGELFF

CDR3 length: 14
clone size: -
J gene: TRBJ2-5
V gene: TRBV11-2
CDR3 protein: CASSKRTASETQYF

CDR3 length: 14
clone size: few
J gene: TRBJ2-3
V gene: TRBV20-1
CDR3 protein: CSARRVAGRDTQYF